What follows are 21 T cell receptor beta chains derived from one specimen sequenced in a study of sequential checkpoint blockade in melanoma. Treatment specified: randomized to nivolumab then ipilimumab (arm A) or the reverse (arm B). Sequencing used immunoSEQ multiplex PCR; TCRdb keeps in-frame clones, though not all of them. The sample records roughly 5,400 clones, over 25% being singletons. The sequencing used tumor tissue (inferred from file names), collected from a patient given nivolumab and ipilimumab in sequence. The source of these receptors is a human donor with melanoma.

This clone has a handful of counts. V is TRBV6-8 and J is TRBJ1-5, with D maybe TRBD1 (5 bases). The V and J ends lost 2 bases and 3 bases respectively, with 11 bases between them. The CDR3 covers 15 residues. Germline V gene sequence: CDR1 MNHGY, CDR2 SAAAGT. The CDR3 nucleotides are TGTGCCAGCAGTTACATCCGGGGCGCCAATCAGCCCCAGCATTTT. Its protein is CASSYIRGANQPQHF.

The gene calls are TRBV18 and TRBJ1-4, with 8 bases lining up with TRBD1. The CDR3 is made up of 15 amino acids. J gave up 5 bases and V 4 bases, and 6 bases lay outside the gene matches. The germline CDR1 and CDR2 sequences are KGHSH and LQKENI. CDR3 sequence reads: CASSQQGAPNEKLFF. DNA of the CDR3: TGTGCCAGCTCACAGCAGGGGGCTCCAAATGAAAAACTGTTTTTT. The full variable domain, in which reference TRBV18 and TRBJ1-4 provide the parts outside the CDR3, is NAGVMQNPRHLVRRRGQEARLRCSPMKGHSHVYWYRQLPEEGLKFMVYLQKENIIDESGMPKERFSAEFPKEGPSILRIQQVVRGDSAAYFCASSQQGAPNEKLFFGSGTQLSVL.

CDR3 bases: TGTGCCATCACGCCCTCAGGAGGTGGCTACACCTTC. Protein product: CAITPSGGGYTF. The V gene is TRBV6-8, the J gene TRBJ1-2; no clear D. This CDR3 is 12 amino acids long. The germline V gene has CDR1 MNHGY and CDR2 SAAAGT. Trimming pared 10 bases from V and 7 bases from J, leaving 16 bases between.

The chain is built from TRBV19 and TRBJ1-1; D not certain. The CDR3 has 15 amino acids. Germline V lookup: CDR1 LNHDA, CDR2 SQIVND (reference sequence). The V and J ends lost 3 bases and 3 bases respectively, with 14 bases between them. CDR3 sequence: CASSIRVLSDTEAFF. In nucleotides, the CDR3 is TGTGCCAGTAGTATTAGGGTTTTGAGTGACACTGAAGCTTTCTTT.

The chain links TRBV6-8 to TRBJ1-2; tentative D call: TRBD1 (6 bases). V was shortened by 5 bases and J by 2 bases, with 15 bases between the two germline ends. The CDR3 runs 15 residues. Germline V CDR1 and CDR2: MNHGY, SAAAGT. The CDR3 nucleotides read TGTGCCAGCAGTCCTGACAGGTCGGGAAACTATGGCTACACCTTC. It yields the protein CASSPDRSGNYGYTF.

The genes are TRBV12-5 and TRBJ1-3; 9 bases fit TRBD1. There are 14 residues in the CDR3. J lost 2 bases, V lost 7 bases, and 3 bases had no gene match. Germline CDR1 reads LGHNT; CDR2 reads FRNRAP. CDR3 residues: CASVGQGPGNTIYF. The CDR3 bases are TGTGCTAGTGTCGGACAGGGGCCTGGAAACACCATATATTTT.

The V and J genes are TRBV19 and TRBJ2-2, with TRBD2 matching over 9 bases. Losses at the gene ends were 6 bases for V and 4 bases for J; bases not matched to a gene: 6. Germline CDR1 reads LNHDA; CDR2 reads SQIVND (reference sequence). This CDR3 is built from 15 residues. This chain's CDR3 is CASRVVAGVTGELFF. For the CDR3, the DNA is TGTGCCAGTAGGGTAGTAGCGGGAGTCACCGGGGAGCTGTTTTTT.

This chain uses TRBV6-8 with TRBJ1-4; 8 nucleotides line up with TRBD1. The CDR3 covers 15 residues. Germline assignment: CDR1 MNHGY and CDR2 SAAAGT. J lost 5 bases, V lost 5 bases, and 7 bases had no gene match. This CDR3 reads CASSAQTGGNEKLFF. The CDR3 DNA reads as TGTGCCAGCAGTGCCCAAACAGGGGGGAATGAAAAACTGTTTTTT.

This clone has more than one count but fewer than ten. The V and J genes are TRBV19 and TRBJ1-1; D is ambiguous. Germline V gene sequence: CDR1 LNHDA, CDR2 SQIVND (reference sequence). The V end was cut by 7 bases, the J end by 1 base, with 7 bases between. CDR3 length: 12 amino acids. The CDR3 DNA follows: TGTGCCAGTACAAGGGAGAACACTGAAGCTTTCTTT. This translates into CASTRENTEAFF.

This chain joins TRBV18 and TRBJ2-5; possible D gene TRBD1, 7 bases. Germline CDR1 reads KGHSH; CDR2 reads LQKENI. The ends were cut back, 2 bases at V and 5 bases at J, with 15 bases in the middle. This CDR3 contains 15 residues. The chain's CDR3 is CASSPSRQGLETQYF. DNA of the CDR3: TGTGCCAGCTCACCATCACGACAGGGACTGGAGACCCAGTACTTC.

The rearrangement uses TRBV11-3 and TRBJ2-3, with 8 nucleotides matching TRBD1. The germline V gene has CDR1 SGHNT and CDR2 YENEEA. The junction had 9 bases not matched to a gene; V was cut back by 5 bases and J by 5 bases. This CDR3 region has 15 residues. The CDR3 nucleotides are TGTGCCAGCAGCATGACAGGGGTCCGTGGAGATACGCAGTATTTT. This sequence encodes CASSMTGVRGDTQYF.

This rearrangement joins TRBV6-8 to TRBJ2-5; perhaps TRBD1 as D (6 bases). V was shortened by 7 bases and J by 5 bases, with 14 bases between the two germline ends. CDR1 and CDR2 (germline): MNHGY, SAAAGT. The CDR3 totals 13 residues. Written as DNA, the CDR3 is TGTGCCAGCACCCCGGACAGATGGGAGACCCAGTACTTC. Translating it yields CASTPDRWETQYF.

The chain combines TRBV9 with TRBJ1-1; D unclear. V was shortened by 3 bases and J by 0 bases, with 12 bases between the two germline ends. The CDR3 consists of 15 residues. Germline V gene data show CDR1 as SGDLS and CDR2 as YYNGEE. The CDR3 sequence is CASSAGVGMNTEAFF. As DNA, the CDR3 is TGTGCCAGCAGCGCCGGTGTAGGTATGAACACTGAAGCTTTCTTT. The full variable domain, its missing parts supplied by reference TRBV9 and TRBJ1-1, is DSGVTQTPKHLITATGQRVTLRCSPRSGDLSVYWYQQSLDQGLQFLIQYYNGEERAKGNILERFSAQQFPDLHSELNLSSLELGDSALYFCASSAGVGMNTEAFFGQGTRLTVV.

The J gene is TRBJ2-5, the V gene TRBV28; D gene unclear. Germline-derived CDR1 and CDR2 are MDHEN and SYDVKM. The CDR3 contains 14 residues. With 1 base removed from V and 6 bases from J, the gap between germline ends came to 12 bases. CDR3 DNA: TGTGCCAGCAGTTTATCTCTTTCTCAGAAGACCCAGTACTTC. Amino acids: CASSLSLSQKTQYF.

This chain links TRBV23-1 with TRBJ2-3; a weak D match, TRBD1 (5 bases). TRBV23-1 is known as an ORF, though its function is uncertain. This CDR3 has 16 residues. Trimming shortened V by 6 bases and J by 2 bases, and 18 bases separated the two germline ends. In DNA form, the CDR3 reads TGCGCCAGCAGCTTGGCGGCAGGGTGGGACACAGATACGCAGTATTTT. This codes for CASSLAAGWDTDTQYF.

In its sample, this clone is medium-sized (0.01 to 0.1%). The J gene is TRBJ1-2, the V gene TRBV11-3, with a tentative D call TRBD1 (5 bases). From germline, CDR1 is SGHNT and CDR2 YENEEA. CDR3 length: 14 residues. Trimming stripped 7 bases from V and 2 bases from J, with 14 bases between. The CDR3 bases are TGTGCCAGCACCCCTGGGGGAGGGAACTATGGCTACACCTTC. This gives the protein CASTPGGGNYGYTF.

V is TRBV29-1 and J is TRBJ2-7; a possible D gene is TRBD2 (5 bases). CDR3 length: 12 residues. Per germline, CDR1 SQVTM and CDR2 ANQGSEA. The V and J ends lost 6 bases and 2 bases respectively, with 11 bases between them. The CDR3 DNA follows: TGCAGCGTCGGCGGGCCCACCTACGAGCAGTACTTC. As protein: CSVGGPTYEQYF.

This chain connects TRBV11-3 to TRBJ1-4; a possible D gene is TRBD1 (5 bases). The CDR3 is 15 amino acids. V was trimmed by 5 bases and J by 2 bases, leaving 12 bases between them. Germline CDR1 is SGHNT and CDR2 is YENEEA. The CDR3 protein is CASSKDTGTNEKLFF. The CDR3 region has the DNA TGTGCCAGCAGCAAGGACACGGGGACTAATGAAAAACTGTTTTTT.

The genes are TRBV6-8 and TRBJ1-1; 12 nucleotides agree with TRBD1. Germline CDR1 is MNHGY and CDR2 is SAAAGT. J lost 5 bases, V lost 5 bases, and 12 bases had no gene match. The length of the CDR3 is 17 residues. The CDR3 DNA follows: TGTGCCAGCAGTGCCGGGACAGGGGGCGGTTGGATAACTGAAGCTTTCTTT. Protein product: CASSAGTGGGWITEAFF.

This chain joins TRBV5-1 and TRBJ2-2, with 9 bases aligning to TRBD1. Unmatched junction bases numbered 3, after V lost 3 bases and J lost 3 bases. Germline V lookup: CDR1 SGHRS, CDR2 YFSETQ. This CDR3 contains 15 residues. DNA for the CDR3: TGCGCCAGCAGCTCCCGGGACAGGGACACCGGGGAGCTGTTTTTT. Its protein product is CASSSRDRDTGELFF.

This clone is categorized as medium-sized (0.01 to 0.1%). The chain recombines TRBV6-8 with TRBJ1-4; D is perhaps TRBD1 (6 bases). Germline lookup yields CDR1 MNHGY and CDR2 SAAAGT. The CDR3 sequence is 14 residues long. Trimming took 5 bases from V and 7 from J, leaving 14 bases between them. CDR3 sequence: CASSTPGAGEKLFF. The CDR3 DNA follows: TGTGCCAGCAGTACCCCAGGGGCGGGTGAAAAACTGTTTTTT.